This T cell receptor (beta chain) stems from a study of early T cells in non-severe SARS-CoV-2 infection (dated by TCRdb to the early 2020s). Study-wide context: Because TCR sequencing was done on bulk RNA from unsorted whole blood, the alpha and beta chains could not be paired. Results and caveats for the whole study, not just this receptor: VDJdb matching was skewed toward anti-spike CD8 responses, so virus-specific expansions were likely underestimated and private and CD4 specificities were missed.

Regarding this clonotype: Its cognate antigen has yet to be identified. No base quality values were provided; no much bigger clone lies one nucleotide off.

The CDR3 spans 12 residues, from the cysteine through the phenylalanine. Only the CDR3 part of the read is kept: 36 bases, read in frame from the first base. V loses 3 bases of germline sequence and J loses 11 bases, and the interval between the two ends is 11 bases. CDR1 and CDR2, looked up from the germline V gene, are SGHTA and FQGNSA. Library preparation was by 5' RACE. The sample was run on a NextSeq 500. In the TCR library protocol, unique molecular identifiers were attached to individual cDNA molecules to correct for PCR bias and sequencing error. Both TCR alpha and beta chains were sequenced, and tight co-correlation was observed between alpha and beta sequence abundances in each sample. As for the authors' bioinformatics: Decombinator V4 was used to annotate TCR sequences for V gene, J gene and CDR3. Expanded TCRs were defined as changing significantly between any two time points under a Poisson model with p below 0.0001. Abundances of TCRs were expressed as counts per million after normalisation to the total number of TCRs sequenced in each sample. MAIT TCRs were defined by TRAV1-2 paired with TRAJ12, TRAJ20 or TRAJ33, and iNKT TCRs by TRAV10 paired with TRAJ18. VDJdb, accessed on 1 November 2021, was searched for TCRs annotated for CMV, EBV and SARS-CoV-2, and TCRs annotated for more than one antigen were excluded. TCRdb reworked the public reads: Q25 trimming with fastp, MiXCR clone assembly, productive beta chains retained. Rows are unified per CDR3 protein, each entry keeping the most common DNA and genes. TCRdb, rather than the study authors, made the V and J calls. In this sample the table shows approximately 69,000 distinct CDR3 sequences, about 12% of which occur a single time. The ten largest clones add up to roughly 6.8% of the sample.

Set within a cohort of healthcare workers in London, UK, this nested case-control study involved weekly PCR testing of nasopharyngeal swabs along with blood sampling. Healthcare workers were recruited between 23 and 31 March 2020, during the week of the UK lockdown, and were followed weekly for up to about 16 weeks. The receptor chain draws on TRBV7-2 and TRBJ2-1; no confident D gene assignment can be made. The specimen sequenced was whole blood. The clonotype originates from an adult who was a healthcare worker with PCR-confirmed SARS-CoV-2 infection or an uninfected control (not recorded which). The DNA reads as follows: TGTGCCAGCAGCTTTCTCGCGGCAAAGCAGTTCTTC. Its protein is CASSFLAAKQFF.